A single sample is the source of the 8 T cell receptor beta chains below, sequenced in a study of cytomegalovirus exposure and HLA in healthy donors. The PCR made use of 60 Vbeta and 13 Jbeta primers. The protocol was immunoSEQ multiplex PCR, while the TCRdb copy is restricted to in-frame clones and leaves out a portion. The sample records 210,000 or so clones, approximately 84% being singletons. Sequencing was carried out using PBMCs. These receptors originate from a woman aged 40 to 50 in good health and CMV-seronegative.

The chain recombines TRBV7-8 with TRBJ1-5, with 9 bases that match TRBD1. CDR3 length equals 15 residues. V lost 3 bases to trimming and J lost 5 bases; unmatched junction nucleotides: 5. Germline lookup yields CDR1 SGHVS and CDR2 FQNEAQ. Here the CDR3 reads CASSFPGQGDQPQHF. The CDR3 DNA is TGTGCCAGCAGCTTTCCGGGACAGGGTGATCAGCCCCAGCATTTT.

This chain joins TRBV5-6 and TRBJ1-5; possibly TRBD1 for D (5 bases). Trimming took off 4 bases at V and 4 bases at J, with 18 bases between the two ends. The CDR3 contains 16 residues. The germline gives CDR1 SGHDT, CDR2 YYEEEE. CDR3 nucleotides: TGTGCCAGCAGCCTACGAGGTCGGACAAGAAATCAGCCCCAGCATTTT. It is translated as CASSLRGRTRNQPQHF.

The gene calls are TRBV7-2 and TRBJ2-1, with D maybe TRBD2 (6 bases). V gave up 5 bases and J gave up 3 bases, with 11 bases separating them. The germline CDR1 and CDR2 sequences are SGHTA and FQGNSA. The CDR3 runs 14 residues. The CDR3 loop reads CASSTDGGYNEQFF. CDR3 nucleotides: TGTGCCAGCAGCACGGACGGGGGCTACAATGAGCAGTTCTTC.

The CDR3 spells CASSIVVDRNTEAFF. The DNA of the CDR3 is TGTGCCAGTAGTATAGTCGTAGACAGGAACACTGAAGCTTTCTTT. V gene TRBV19 combines with J gene TRBJ1-1; the D gene is possibly TRBD1 (5 bases). In germline, CDR1 is LNHDA, CDR2 SQIVND (reference sequence). The CDR3 extends over 15 amino acids. V lost 1 base to trimming and J lost 1 base, with 10 bases between them.

The chain combines TRBV6-6 with TRBJ2-1; 9 bases align to TRBD1. V lost 5 bases, J lost 2 bases, and 4 bases stayed unmatched. The V gene's germline CDR1 is MNHNY and CDR2 SVGAGI (reference sequence). This CDR3 spans 15 amino acids. CDR3 loop: CASSPTGGAYNEQFF. CDR3 DNA: TGTGCCAGCAGTCCCACAGGGGGCGCCTACAATGAGCAGTTCTTC.

The V and J genes are TRBV2 and TRBJ2-7; TRBD1 agrees at 8 bases. The CDR3 runs to 14 residues. Trimming at V came to 7 bases and at J to 0 bases, leaving 5 bases not matched to a gene. Germline CDR1 SNHLY, CDR2 FYNNEI. The CDR3 DNA follows: TGTGCCAGCATCCGGACAGGGAGCTCCTACGAGCAGTACTTC. Protein: CASIRTGSSYEQYF.

The CDR3 nucleotides are TGTGCCAGCAGTGGACAACTCCTGCAGTTCTTC. Protein sequence: CASSGQLLQFF. The V call is TRBV28, the J call TRBJ2-1; D may be TRBD1 (5 bases). The V gene lost 5 bases and the J gene lost 12 bases, with 11 bases spanning the gap. The CDR3 totals 11 residues. Germline values: CDR1 MDHEN, CDR2 SYDVKM.

The V call is TRBV19, the J call TRBJ1-1; 7 nucleotides line up with TRBD1. The length of the CDR3 is 15 residues. Per the germline V gene, CDR1 is LNHDA and CDR2 is SQIVND (reference sequence). V gave up 5 bases and J gave up 3 bases; unmatched junction bases: 9. This CDR3 reads CASSFEQGTYTEAFF. The CDR3 DNA sequence: TGTGCCAGTAGTTTCGAACAGGGGACTTACACTGAAGCTTTCTTT.